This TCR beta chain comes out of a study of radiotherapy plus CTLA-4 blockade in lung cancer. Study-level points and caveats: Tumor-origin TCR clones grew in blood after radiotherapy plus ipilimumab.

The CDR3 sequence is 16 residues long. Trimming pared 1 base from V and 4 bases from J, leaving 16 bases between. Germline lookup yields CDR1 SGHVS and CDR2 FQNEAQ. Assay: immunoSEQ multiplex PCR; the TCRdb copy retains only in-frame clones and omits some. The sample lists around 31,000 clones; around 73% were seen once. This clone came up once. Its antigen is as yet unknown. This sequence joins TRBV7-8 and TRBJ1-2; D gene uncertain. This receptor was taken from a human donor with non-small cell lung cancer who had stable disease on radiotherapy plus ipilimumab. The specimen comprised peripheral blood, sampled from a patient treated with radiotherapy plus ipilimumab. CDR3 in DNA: TGTGCCAGCAGCTTAGTGACTGGCGTTCACACCTATGGCTACACCTTC. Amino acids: CASSLVTGVHTYGYTF.